This passage covers 27 T cell receptor beta chains from one sample sequenced in a study of blood T cell repertoires in COVID-19. TCRdb keeps only in-frame clones here, not all; method: immunoSEQ multiplex PCR. The table records 50,000 to 80,000 clones, more than 75% of them present only once. The source material was PBMCs or T cells enriched from blood (not recorded which). These receptors came from a woman aged 40-49 years who had recovered from COVID-19.

This clone was seen more than once but under ten times. This rearrangement joins TRBV18 to TRBJ1-5; tentatively, D is TRBD1 (5 bases). The CDR3 is 14 amino acids. Germline-derived CDR1 and CDR2 are KGHSH and LQKENI. Trimming took 4 bases from V and 2 from J, leaving 9 bases between them. CDR3 residues: CASSRGGGNQPQHF. In DNA form, the CDR3 reads TGTGCCAGCTCACGCGGGGGAGGCAATCAGCCCCAGCATTTT.

The chain links TRBV10-3 to TRBJ1-1; D might be TRBD1 (6 bases). This CDR3 contains 12 residues. V was cut by 6 bases and J by 4 bases, with 9 bases left in between. The germline V gene has CDR1 ENHRY and CDR2 SYGVKD. CDR3: CAIRGAATEAFF. Here the CDR3 DNA reads TGTGCCATCAGGGGGGCTGCCACTGAAGCTTTCTTT.

The V gene is TRBV15, the J gene TRBJ1-2; TRBD1 agrees at 8 bases. Germline lookup yields CDR1 LNHNV and CDR2 YYDKDF (reference sequence). Unmatched junction bases numbered 5, after V lost 4 bases and J lost 7 bases. CDR3 length equals 13 residues. The CDR3 region is CATSTRTGSGYTF. For the CDR3, the DNA is TGTGCCACCAGCACCCGGACAGGGTCTGGCTACACCTTC.

This clone was seen only once. The chain combines TRBV27 with TRBJ2-7; tentatively, D is TRBD2 (5 bases). V lost 3 bases and J lost 5, with 17 bases in between. The CDR3 loop spans 15 amino acids. Germline-derived CDR1 and CDR2 are MNHEY and SMNVEV (reference sequence). The CDR3 loop reads CASSLAGSPLNEQYF. In DNA, the CDR3 is TGTGCCAGCAGTTTGGCGGGCTCACCCCTAAACGAGCAGTACTTC.

In its sample, this clone was seen once. This rearrangement joins TRBV7-2 to TRBJ2-3, with TRBD2 identical over 7 bases. This CDR3 comprises 15 residues. V lost 3 bases and J lost 1; bases outside the gene matches: 4. Per the germline V gene, CDR1 is SGHTA and CDR2 is FQGNSA. CDR3 DNA sequence: TGTGCCAGCAGCTTTGACAGCGGGGGCACAGATACGCAGTATTTT. As protein: CASSFDSGGTDTQYF.

The J gene is TRBJ1-2, the V gene TRBV10-3; no clear D gene. Germline V CDR1 and CDR2: ENHRY, SYGVKD. V was clipped by 2 bases and J by 0 bases, with 7 bases between them. This CDR3 spans 14 amino acids. The CDR3 loop is CAISESLANYGYTF. CDR3 nucleotide sequence: TGTGCCATCAGTGAGAGCTTAGCTAACTATGGCTACACCTTC.

This clone was recorded only once. The chain couples TRBV9 to TRBJ2-7, with TRBD1 matching over 7 bases. There are 15 residues in the CDR3. Germline CDR1 SGDLS, CDR2 YYNGEE. With 0 bases clipped from V and 2 bases from J, the junction kept 5 bases outside the gene matches. This CDR3 reads CASSVGRGPTYEQYF. DNA for the CDR3: TGTGCCAGCAGCGTAGGAAGGGGGCCTACCTACGAGCAGTACTTC.

The chain recombines TRBV4-1 with TRBJ1-2, with D possibly matching TRBD1 (5 bases). The CDR3 contains 16 residues. Trimming removed 4 bases at V and 2 bases at J, with 17 bases between. Germline CDR1 is MGHRA and CDR2 is YSYEKL. CDR3 sequence: CASSLTGLRANYGYTF. Here the CDR3 DNA reads TGCGCCAGCAGCCTGACCGGGCTCAGGGCGAACTATGGCTACACCTTC.

The chain uses TRBV19 and TRBJ2-3; D unclear. Looked up from germline, CDR1 is LNHDA and CDR2 is SQIVND (reference sequence). With 3 bases removed from V and 5 bases from J, the gap between germline ends came to 9 bases. This CDR3 has 13 residues. CDR3 protein: CASSIRVGDTQYF. CDR3 nucleotide sequence: TGTGCCAGTAGTATCCGGGTTGGAGATACGCAGTATTTT.

This chain connects TRBV27 to TRBJ1-5; 9 bases line up with TRBD1. V shed 6 bases, J shed 6 bases, and the junction held 15 bases outside the gene matches. Germline V gives CDR1 MNHEY, CDR2 SMNVEV (reference sequence). The CDR3 consists of 17 residues. The DNA for the CDR3 is TGTGCCAGCAGGTCTGGTACAGGGGGCGGTTTAGGTCAGCCCCAGCATTTT. Residues: CASRSGTGGGLGQPQHF.

The CDR3 DNA is TGTGCCAGCAGCGTCACTAGTAACAATGAGCAGTTCTTC. Its protein product is CASSVTSNNEQFF. The rearrangement uses TRBV9 and TRBJ2-1, with TRBD2 as a possible D gene (5 bases). The CDR3 is 13 residues long. Germline V lookup: CDR1 SGDLS, CDR2 YYNGEE. With 2 bases removed from V and 5 bases from J, the gap between germline ends came to 8 bases.

The chain is built from TRBV27 and TRBJ1-6; 8 nucleotides line up with TRBD1. Germline V gives CDR1 MNHEY, CDR2 SMNVEV (reference sequence). The trim removed 9 bases at V and 0 bases at J, leaving 4 bases unmatched. This CDR3 comprises 15 residues. This CDR3 is CASQTGGSYNSPLHF. The CDR3 DNA reads TGTGCCAGTCAAACAGGGGGCTCCTATAATTCACCCCTCCACTTT.

The chain employs TRBV6-5 and TRBJ1-2, with D perhaps matching TRBD1 (6 bases). Germline lookup yields CDR1 MNHEY and CDR2 SVGAGI. The CDR3 is 14 amino acids. The V gene lost 2 bases and the J gene lost 5 bases, with 12 bases spanning the gap. In nucleotides, the CDR3 is TGTGCCAGCAGTTACGGGGGCAGGGAGTATGGCTACACCTTC. It codes for CASSYGGREYGYTF.

A few counts support this clone. The chain employs TRBV7-3 and TRBJ1-1; no definite D call. CDR3 length: 13 residues. Germline CDR1 is SGHTA and CDR2 is FQGTGA. V lost 3 bases, J lost 1 base, and 6 bases lay in between. The CDR3 reads CASSLEGNTEAFF. The CDR3 DNA follows: TGTGCCAGCAGCTTGGAGGGGAACACTGAAGCTTTCTTT.

This clone has just a few counts. The genes are TRBV2 and TRBJ1-5; weak D call: TRBD1 (6 bases). The V end lost 6 bases, the J end lost 6 bases, and 12 bases lay between the germline ends. The CDR3 extends over 13 amino acids. Germline assignment: CDR1 SNHLY and CDR2 FYNNEI. CDR3 sequence: CASSAGQFQPQHF. CDR3 nucleotide sequence: TGTGCCAGCAGCGCCGGACAGTTTCAGCCCCAGCATTTT.

This chain uses TRBV7-2 with TRBJ2-1; D unresolved. This CDR3 is built from 15 residues. Per germline, CDR1 SGHTA and CDR2 FQGNSA. V shed 5 bases and J shed 3 bases, with 14 bases lying between them. CDR3 protein: CASSPRRVGYNEQFF. The CDR3 DNA sequence: TGTGCCAGCAGCCCCCGTCGGGTTGGCTACAATGAGCAGTTCTTC.

Details on this clone: Its ends do not fully match the called genes, so a read error is possible. The rearrangement uses TRBV9 and TRBJ2-3; 9 bases agree with TRBD2. This CDR3 comprises 15 residues. Germline V CDR1 and CDR2: SGDLS, YYNGEE. This CDR3 is CASSRTGTSKDTQYF. For the CDR3, the DNA is TGTGCCAGCAGCCGCACCGGGACTAGCAAAGATACGCAGTATTTT.

The V and J genes are TRBV11-3 and TRBJ1-2; no clear D gene. The CDR3 is 13 amino acids. CDR1 and CDR2 from the germline V gene are SGHNT and YENEEA. Trimming pared 2 bases from V and 1 base from J, leaving 5 bases between. In DNA, the CDR3 is TGTGCCAGCAGCTTATCGTTTAACTATGGCTACACCTTC. This sequence encodes CASSLSFNYGYTF.

The rearrangement uses TRBV11-1 and TRBJ1-1; D possibly corresponds to TRBD1 (5 bases). The CDR3 length is 15 residues. CDR1 is SGHAT and CDR2 is FQDESV in the germline V gene (reference sequence). Between the trimmed V and J ends, which lost 2 bases and 4 bases, there was a span of 14 bases. CDR3 nucleotide sequence: TGTGCCAGCAGCTTATCTGGGCAGGGTCCCACTGAAGCTTTCTTT. The encoded protein is CASSLSGQGPTEAFF.

The J gene is TRBJ2-3, the V gene TRBV1; the table calls TRBD2, which could not be checked here. TRBV1 is a pseudogene segment. This CDR3 is built from 18 residues. DNA for the CDR3: TGCACCAGCAGCCAGATGGACTGTCGAAGGGAGGGCACAGATACGCAGTATTTT. This sequence encodes CTSSQMDCRREGTDTQYF.

The genes are TRBV7-9 and TRBJ1-2; D is uncertain. Trimming left V 1 base short and J 6 bases short, with 9 bases between. The CDR3 is 13 residues long. Germline V gene data show CDR1 as SEHNR and CDR2 as FQNEAQ (reference sequence). The CDR3 spells CASSLDASDGYTF. The CDR3 DNA is TGTGCCAGCAGCTTAGACGCCAGTGATGGCTACACCTTC.

A few counts support this clone. V usage is TRBV2 and J usage is TRBJ1-2, with 7 positions matching TRBD1. The V and J ends lost 10 bases and 5 bases, in that order; junction bases with no gene match: 7. This CDR3 is built from 12 residues. In germline, CDR1 is SNHLY, CDR2 FYNNEI. The CDR3 reads CATWDSKYGYTF. CDR3 nucleotides: TGTGCCACCTGGGACAGCAAGTATGGCTACACCTTC.

This clone was counted a few times. The V gene is TRBV6-6, the J gene TRBJ2-7; 15 positions agree with TRBD2. Germline V lookup: CDR1 MNHNY, CDR2 SVGAGI (reference sequence). The length of the CDR3 is 17 residues. Unmatched junction bases numbered 5, after V lost 5 bases and J lost 0 bases. The CDR3 DNA reads TGTGCCAGCAGTCCGGGACTAGCGGGGGGTTACTCCTACGAGCAGTACTTC. This gives the protein CASSPGLAGGYSYEQYF.

V and J are TRBV2 and TRBJ1-1, with a tentative D call TRBD1 (5 bases). The CDR3 is made up of 12 amino acids. CDR1 SNHLY and CDR2 FYNNEI come from the germline V gene. Trimming removed 7 bases at V and 7 bases at J, with 13 bases between. The CDR3 region is CASNQGQGEAFF. CDR3 nucleotide sequence: TGTGCCAGCAATCAGGGTCAGGGTGAAGCTTTCTTT. The full variable domain, with the rest looked up from reference TRBV2 and TRBJ1-1, is EPEVTQTPSHQVTQMGQEVILRCVPISNHLYFYWYRQILGQKVEFLVSFYNNEISEKSEIFDDQFSVERPDGSNFTLKIRSTKLEDSAMYFCASNQGQGEAFFGQGTRLTVV.

This clone turned up a few times. The V gene is TRBV12-3 or TRBV12-4, the J gene TRBJ1-2; possibly TRBD1 for D (5 bases). Trimming left V 5 bases short and J 10 bases short, with 14 bases between. The CDR3 runs 12 residues. CDR3 residues: CASSIQGGDYTF. The CDR3 DNA follows: TGTGCCAGCAGTATTCAGGGTGGGGACTACACCTTC.

This chain links TRBV5-1 with TRBJ1-5; TRBD1 matches at 9 bases. The CDR3 runs 16 residues. Germline V gene lookup returns CDR1 SGHRS and CDR2 YFSETQ. The V gene end was trimmed by 4 bases and the J gene end by 7 bases; junction bases not matched to a gene: 12. This CDR3 is CASSHINTGGEQPQHF. The CDR3 nucleotides read TGCGCCAGCAGCCATATCAACACAGGGGGCGAACAGCCCCAGCATTTT.

This clone appeared once. The J gene is TRBJ1-6, the V gene TRBV2; tentative D call: TRBD1 (5 bases). V shed 4 bases and J shed 8 bases, with 9 bases lying between them. CDR3 length: 13 amino acids. CDR1 is SNHLY and CDR2 is FYNNEI in the germline V gene. CDR3 sequence: CASSGQLDSPLHF. The CDR3 bases are TGTGCCAGCAGTGGACAGCTGGATTCACCCCTCCACTTT. Together with reference TRBV2 and TRBJ1-6, the CDR3 gives the full variable domain: EPEVTQTPSHQVTQMGQEVILRCVPISNHLYFYWYRQILGQKVEFLVSFYNNEISEKSEIFDDQFSVERPDGSNFTLKIRSTKLEDSAMYFCASSGQLDSPLHFGNGTRLTVT.